This TCR beta chain originates from a study of cytomegalovirus exposure and HLA in healthy donors. General study results and limits: Across donors, sequencing depth was assumed by presence/absence analyses to be roughly uniform. An Asian-associated ancestry cluster reportedly showed fewer N-insertions than the roughly 670-donor mean in a later analysis. A later analysis showed TCR association rates differing by HLA locus, peaking at DRB1 and lowest at HLA-C.

In regard to this clone: Its antigen remains unknown.

The PCR employed 60 Vbeta primers together with 13 Jbeta primers. Libraries were prepared by immunoSEQ multiplex PCR; TCRdb keeps only in-frame clonotypes and omits some of them. The data show 150,000 to 200,000 clones, with roughly 77% seen just once and around 1.6% held by the top ten. Nominally healthy donors were sampled, though unrecorded immune exposures were likely. The specimen was PBMCs. This TCR came from a woman between 50 and 59 years old in good health and CMV-seronegative.

CDR3 bases: TGCAGCTTTTCTAGCGGGATCTCCCTCGAGCAGTACTTC. This codes for CSFSSGISLEQYF. V usage is TRBV29-1 and J usage is TRBJ2-7; 9 positions match TRBD2. The CDR3 has 13 residues. Germline lookup yields CDR1 SQVTM and CDR2 ANQGSEA. The ends lost 8 bases at V and 6 bases at J; junction bases unmatched: 11.